This TCR beta chain was documented in a study of early T cells in non-severe SARS-CoV-2 infection (dated by TCRdb to the early 2020s). Notes on the research overall: Bulk RNA from unsorted whole blood was used for TCR sequencing, so alpha and beta chains could not be paired.

Set within a cohort of healthcare workers in London, UK, this nested case-control study involved weekly PCR testing of nasopharyngeal swabs along with blood sampling. Healthcare workers were enrolled in the week of the UK lockdown, from 23 to 31 March 2020, and were followed every week for up to roughly 16 weeks. At the junction V is shortened by 1 base and J by 6 bases; bases outside the gene matches: 9. The CDR3 covers 15 residues, taking in both the cysteine and the valine. Just the 45-base CDR3 DNA is kept, in frame starting at base 1. CDR1 and CDR2 (SGHTA, FQGNSA) derive from the germline V gene. Libraries came from 5' RACE. Sequencing used a NextSeq 500. Unique molecular identifiers were attached to individual cDNA molecules in the TCR library protocol so that sequencing error and PCR bias could be corrected. TCR alpha and beta chains were both sequenced, and the abundances of alpha and beta sequences in each sample were closely correlated with each other. In the paper's pipeline: Decombinator V4 was used to annotate TCR sequences for V gene, J gene and CDR3. Expanded TCRs were defined as changing significantly between any two time points under a Poisson model with p below 0.0001. TCR abundances were normalised to the total number of TCRs sequenced per sample and expressed as counts per million. MAIT TCRs were defined by TRAV1-2 paired with TRAJ12, TRAJ20 or TRAJ33, and iNKT TCRs by TRAV10 paired with TRAJ18. A search of VDJdb, accessed on 1 November 2021, was run for TCRs annotated to CMV, EBV and SARS-CoV-2, with TCRs annotated for multiple antigens excluded. Starting from the raw public reads, TCRdb applied fastp trimming at Q25, assembled clones with MiXCR and retained in-frame beta chains. Duplicate CDR3 protein sequences are folded into a single record with the most common DNA and genes. The V and J calls were not made by the authors but by TCRdb's processing. In all, the sample holds 70,000 to 95,000 distinct CDR3 sequences, and roughly 14% of those were seen once. The ten largest clonotypes hold about 0.59% of the sample.

This clonotype occurred many times. Its antigen specificity is not known. No base quality information exists; no much larger clone differs at one position. Results the study describes overall, beyond this receptor: VDJdb matching was skewed toward anti-spike CD8 responses and likely underestimated virus-specific expansions by missing private and CD4 specificities.

The sequenced sample was whole blood. The chain employs TRBV7-2 and TRBJ2-7, and TRBD2 aligns with 7 junction nucleotides. The sequence was collected from an adult who was a healthcare worker with PCR-confirmed SARS-CoV-2 infection or an uninfected control (not recorded which). The DNA sequence reads TGTGCCAGCAGCTTAGAATTTGGGGGGGATTTCGAGCAGTACGTC. This codes for CASSLEFGGDFEQYV.